The present TCR beta chain was sequenced within a study of CD8 T cells in Susac syndrome. Study context: Among the Susac syndrome patients who underwent sequencing, roughly six had clinically active disease, while about 8 of them were in remission. General study results and limits: Susac syndrome CD4+ T cell repertoires showed no clonal expansion.

About this clonotype itself: What it binds is not known.

RNA was extracted with the RNeasy kit, and a quantity of roughly 0.45 to 1 ug was reverse transcribed using random hexamers. TCRdb re-derived calls from the immunoSEQ multiplex PCR reads in MiXCR, one entry per CDR3 protein. Of 80,000 or so distinct CDR3 sequences listed, about 93% are singletons. Input material: CD4+ T cells from PBMCs. The receptor comes from a human donor with Susac syndrome.

Here the CDR3 DNA reads TGTGCCAGCAGCTGGGGTGTATCGAACACTGAAGCTTTCTTT. As protein: CASSWGVSNTEAFF. The genes are TRBV5-6 and TRBJ1-1, with no clear D. CDR1 and CDR2 from the germline V gene are SGHDT and YYEEEE. V lost 3 bases and J 1 base, leaving 10 bases between the germline ends. The CDR3 runs 14 residues.